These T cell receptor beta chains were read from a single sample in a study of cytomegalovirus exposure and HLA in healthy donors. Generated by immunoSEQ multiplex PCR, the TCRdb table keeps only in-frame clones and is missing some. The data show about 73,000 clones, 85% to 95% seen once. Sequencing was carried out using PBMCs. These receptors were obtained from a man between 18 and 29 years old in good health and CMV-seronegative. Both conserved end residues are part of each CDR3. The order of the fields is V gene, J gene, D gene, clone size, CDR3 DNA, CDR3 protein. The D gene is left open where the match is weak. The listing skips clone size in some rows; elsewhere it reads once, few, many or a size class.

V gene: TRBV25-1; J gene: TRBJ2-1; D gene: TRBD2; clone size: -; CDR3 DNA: TGTGCCAGCAAGGCGGGGGACTCCTACAATGAGCAGTTCTTC; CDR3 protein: CASKAGDSYNEQFF
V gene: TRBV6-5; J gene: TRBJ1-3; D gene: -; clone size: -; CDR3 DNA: TGTGCCAGCAGTGGTGGACATGCGCCAGGAAACACCATATATTTT; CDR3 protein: CASSGGHAPGNTIYF
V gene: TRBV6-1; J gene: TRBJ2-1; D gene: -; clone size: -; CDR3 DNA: TGTGCCAGCAGGGGGGCCCCGAATGAGCAGTTCTTC; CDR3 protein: CASRGAPNEQFF
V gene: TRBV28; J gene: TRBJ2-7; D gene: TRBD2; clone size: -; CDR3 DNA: TGTGCCAGCAGTCCGCACCCTAGCGGGGGACGCTACGAGCAGTACTTC; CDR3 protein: CASSPHPSGGRYEQYF
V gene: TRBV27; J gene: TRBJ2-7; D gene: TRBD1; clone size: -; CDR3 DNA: TGTGCCAGCAGTCTAAGACAGGGGGCCCACGAGCAGTACTTC; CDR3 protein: CASSLRQGAHEQYF
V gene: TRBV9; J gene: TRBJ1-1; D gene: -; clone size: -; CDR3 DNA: TGTGCCAGCAGCGTAGCGGGGGGTTCGACTGAAGCTTTCTTT; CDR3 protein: CASSVAGGSTEAFF
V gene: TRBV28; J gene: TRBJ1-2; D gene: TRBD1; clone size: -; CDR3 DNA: TGTGCCAGCAGTTTTTTGTCAGGGGGGATATATGGCTACACCTTC; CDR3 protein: CASSFLSGGIYGYTF
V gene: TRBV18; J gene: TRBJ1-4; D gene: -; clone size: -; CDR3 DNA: TGTGCCAGCTCACCGAACAGGGACGTAGGTGAAAAACTGTTTTTT; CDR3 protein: CASSPNRDVGEKLFF
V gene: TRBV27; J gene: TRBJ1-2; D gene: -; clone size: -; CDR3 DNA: TGTGCCAGCAGTTTCGACAGTAACTATGGCTACACCTTC; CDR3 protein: CASSFDSNYGYTF
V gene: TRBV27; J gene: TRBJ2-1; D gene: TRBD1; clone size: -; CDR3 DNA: TGTGCCAGCAGTCAAACAGGGGGCCTCTCCTACAATGAGCAGTTCTTC; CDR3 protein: CASSQTGGLSYNEQFF
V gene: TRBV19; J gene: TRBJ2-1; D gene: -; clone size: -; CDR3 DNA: TGTGCCAGTTGGGGCGGGGTTGAGCAGTTCTTC; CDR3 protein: CASWGGVEQFF
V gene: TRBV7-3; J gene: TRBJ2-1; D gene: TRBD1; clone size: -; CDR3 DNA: TGTGCCAGCAGCTTAGGACAGGGGGCTGGAAATGAGCAGTTCTTC; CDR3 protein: CASSLGQGAGNEQFF
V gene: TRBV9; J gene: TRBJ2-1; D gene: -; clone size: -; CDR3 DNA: TGTGCCAGCAGCCCCCGTTGGGCTGCAACGAATGAGCAGTTCTTC; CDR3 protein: CASSPRWAATNEQFF
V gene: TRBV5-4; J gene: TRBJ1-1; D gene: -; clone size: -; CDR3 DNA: TGTGCCAGCAGCTTGGGGCTGAACACTGAAGCTTTCTTT; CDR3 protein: CASSLGLNTEAFF
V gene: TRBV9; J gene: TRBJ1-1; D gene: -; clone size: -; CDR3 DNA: TGTGCCAGCAGCGTAGAGGCAGGTACTGAAGCTTTCTTT; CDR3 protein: CASSVEAGTEAFF
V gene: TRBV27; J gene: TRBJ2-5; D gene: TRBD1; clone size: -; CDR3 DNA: TGTGCCAGCAGTTCCATTGGACAGGGGGTTTCGAGAACCCAGTACTTC; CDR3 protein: CASSSIGQGVSRTQYF
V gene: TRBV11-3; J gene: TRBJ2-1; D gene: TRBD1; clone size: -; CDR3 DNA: TGTGCCAGCAGCTCCCAGGGCCAAGGGGGCCCCTACAATGAGCAGTTCTTC; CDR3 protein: CASSSQGQGGPYNEQFF
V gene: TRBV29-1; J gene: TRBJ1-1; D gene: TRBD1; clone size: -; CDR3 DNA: TGCAGCGTTGGTCCGGGACAGGGGAGGAACACTGAAGCTTTCTTT; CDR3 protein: CSVGPGQGRNTEAFF
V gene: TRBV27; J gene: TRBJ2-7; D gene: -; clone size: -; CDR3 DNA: TGTGCCAGCAGTATCGGGGGATATTACGAGCAGTACTTC; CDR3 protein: CASSIGGYYEQYF
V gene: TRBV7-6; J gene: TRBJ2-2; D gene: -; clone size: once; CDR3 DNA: TGTGCCAGCAGCTGGGGACTGCCGAACACCGGGGAGCTGTTTTTT; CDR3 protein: CASSWGLPNTGELFF
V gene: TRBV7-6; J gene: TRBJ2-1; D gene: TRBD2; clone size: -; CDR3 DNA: TGTGCCAGCAGCCTAGACGCTGCGGGGGCCTACAATGAGCAGTTCTTC; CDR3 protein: CASSLDAAGAYNEQFF
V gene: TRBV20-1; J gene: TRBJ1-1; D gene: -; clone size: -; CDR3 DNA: TGCAGTGTACGGGGAAACACTGAAGCTTTCTTT; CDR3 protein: CSVRGNTEAFF
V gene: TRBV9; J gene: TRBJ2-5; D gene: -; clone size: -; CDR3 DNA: TGTGCCAGCAGCGGGAACAGGAGAGAGACCCAGTACTTC; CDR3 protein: CASSGNRRETQYF
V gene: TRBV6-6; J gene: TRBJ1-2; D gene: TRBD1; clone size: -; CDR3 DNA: TGTGCCAGCAGTACCGACAGGGGCCGTCGAGGCTACACCTTC; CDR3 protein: CASSTDRGRRGYTF
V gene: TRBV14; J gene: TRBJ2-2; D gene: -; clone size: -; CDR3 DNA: TGTGCCAGCAGCCACCACAGCCGGGGGTCGGACACCGGGGAGCTGTTTTTT; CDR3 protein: CASSHHSRGSDTGELFF
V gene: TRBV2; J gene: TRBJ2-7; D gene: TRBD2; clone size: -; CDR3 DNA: TGTGCCAGCAAAAGAGCGGGGATCTACGAGCAGTACTTC; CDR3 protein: CASKRAGIYEQYF
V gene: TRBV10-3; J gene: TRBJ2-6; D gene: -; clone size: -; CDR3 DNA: TGTGCCATCAGTGTTGAGGGATCCCCCTCTGGGGCCAACGTCCTGACTTTC; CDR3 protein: CAISVEGSPSGANVLTF
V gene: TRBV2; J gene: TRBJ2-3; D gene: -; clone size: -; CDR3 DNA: TGTGCCAGCAGTCCAGAATCAACCAGTACGCAGTATTTT; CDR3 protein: CASSPESTSTQYF
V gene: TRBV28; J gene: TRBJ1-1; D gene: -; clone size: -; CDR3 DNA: TGTGCCAGCAGTTTGAATGAGCCATTGAAGGGGGAGTGGACTGAAGCTTTCTTT; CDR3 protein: CASSLNEPLKGEWTEAFF
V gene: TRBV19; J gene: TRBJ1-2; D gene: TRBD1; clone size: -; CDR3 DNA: TGTGCCAGCCTCGGGACAGCGCATACCTTTAACTATGGCTACACCTTC; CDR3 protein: CASLGTAHTFNYGYTF
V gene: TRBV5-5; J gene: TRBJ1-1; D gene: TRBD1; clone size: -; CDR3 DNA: TGTGCCAGCAGCTTGTTAGGGGGACAGGGTGGGTACACTGAAGCTTTCTTT; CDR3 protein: CASSLLGGQGGYTEAFF
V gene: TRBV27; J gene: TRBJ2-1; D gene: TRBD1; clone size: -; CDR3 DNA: TGTGCCAGCAGGCCCGACAGGGCCAACAATGAGCAGTTCTTC; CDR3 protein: CASRPDRANNEQFF
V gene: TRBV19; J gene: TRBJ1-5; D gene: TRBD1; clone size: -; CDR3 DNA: TGTGCCAGTAGTATTCAGGGGGCGTCTCTGAATCAGCCCCAGCATTTT; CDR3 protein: CASSIQGASLNQPQHF
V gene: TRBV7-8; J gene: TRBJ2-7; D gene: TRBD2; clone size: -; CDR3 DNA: TGTGCCAGCACCAAAGGGGCTAGCGGGGGCGCGACCTACGAGCAGTACTTC; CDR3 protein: CASTKGASGGATYEQYF
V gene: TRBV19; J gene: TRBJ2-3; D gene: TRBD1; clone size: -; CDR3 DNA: TGTGCCAGTAGTAGAGACAGGGGAAGCACAGATACGCAGTATTTT; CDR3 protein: CASSRDRGSTDTQYF
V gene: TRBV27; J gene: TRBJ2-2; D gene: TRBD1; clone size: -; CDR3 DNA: TGTGCCACCGGGGACAGGGGTCTCGGGGAGCTGTTTTTT; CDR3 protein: CATGDRGLGELFF
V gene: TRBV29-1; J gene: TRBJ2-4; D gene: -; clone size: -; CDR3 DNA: TGCAGCGTTAACCACAGTCGGGGAAACATTCAGTACTTC; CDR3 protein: CSVNHSRGNIQYF
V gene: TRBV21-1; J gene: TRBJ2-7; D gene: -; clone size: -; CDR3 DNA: TGTGCCAGCAGCAAACCCTTTAAAGGGGGCTTCCTGGCCTCCTACGAGCAGTACTTC; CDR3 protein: CASSKPFKGGFLASYEQYF
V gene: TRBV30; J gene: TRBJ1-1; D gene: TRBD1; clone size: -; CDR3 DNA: TGTGCCTGGACCCGGGACAGCGGATCGACTTTCTTT; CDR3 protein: CAWTRDSGSTFF
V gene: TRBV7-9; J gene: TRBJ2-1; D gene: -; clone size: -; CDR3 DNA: TGTGCCAGCAGCCCTCTAGCAGATGAGCAGTTCTTC; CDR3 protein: CASSPLADEQFF
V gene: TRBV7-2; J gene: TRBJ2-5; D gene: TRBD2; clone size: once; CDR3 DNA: TGTGCCAGCAGCTTTGGCGGGGGGCCGCAAGAGACCCAGTACTTC; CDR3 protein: CASSFGGGPQETQYF
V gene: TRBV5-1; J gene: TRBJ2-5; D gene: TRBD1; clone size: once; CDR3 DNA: TGCGCCAGCTCCTCCGGGACAGCCTTTCAGACCCAGTACTTC; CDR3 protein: CASSSGTAFQTQYF
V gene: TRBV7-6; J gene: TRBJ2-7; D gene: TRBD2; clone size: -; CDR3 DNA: TGTGCCAGCAGCTTGGCGGCTAGCGGGGGGCTGACCTACGAGCAGTACTTC; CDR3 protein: CASSLAASGGLTYEQYF
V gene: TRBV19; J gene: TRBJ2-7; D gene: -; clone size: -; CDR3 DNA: TGTGCCAGTAGCCGTCATGGGACACCAGCCTACGAGCAGTACTTC; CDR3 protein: CASSRHGTPAYEQYF
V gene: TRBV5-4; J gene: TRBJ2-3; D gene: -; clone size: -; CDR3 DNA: TGTGCCAGCAGCTTTTCAATTTTAGAACAGGGACGATCCCCGTCCCATACGCAGTATTTT; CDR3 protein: CASSFSILEQGRSPSHTQYF
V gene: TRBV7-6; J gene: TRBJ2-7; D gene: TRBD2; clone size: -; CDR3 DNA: TGTGCCAGCAGCTTTCTAGCGGGGGCAGGGGAGCAGTACTTC; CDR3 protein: CASSFLAGAGEQYF